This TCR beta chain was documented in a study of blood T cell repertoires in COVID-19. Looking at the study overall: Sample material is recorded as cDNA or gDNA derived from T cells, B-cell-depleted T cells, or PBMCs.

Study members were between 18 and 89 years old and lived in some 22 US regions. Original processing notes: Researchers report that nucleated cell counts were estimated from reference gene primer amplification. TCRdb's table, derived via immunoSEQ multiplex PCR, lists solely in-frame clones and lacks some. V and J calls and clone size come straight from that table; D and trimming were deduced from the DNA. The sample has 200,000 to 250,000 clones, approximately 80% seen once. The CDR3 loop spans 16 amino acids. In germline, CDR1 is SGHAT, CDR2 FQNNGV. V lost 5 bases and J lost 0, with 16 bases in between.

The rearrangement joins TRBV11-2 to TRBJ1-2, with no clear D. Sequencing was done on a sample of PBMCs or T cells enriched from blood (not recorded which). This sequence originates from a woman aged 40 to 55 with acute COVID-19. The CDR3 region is CASSPAPEGANYGYTF. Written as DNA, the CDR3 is TGTGCCAGCAGCCCCGCCCCCGAGGGAGCTAACTATGGCTACACCTTC.